This T cell receptor (beta chain) appears in the sequencing data of a study of pediatric ulcerative colitis. Here immunoSEQ multiplex PCR was the method, and the copy in TCRdb shows in-frame clones only, minus some. The repertoire holds 55,000 to 80,000 clones, with 75% to 85% as singletons. The receptor's source is a boy between 10 and 17 years old with moderate ulcerative colitis. What was sequenced was blood.

The CDR3 here is CASSSIPGQGNQPQHF. The CDR3 DNA is TGTGCCAGCAGCTCAATACCGGGACAGGGCAATCAGCCCCAGCATTTT. V gene TRBV5-4 combines with J gene TRBJ1-5; 8 bases match TRBD1. Germline values: CDR1 SGHNT, CDR2 YYREEE (reference sequence). Unmatched junction bases numbered 7, after V lost 3 bases and J lost 2 bases. The CDR3 is made up of 16 amino acids.